One sample yielded the 10 T cell receptor beta chains listed below, sequenced in a study of cytomegalovirus exposure and HLA in healthy donors. The PCR had 60 Vbeta and 13 Jbeta primers. Assay used: immunoSEQ multiplex PCR; TCRdb lists only in-frame clones, some missing. Among fewer than 80,000 clones, 70% to 80% were seen once, and the ten largest hold 2.5% to 3.5%. The sequenced material came from PBMCs. These receptors all stem from a young man in good health and CMV-seronegative.

This rearrangement joins TRBV9 to TRBJ1-2, with no clear D. Germline loops: CDR1 SGDLS, CDR2 YYNGEE. The CDR3 is 15 residues long. V lost 0 bases to trimming and J lost 6 bases, with 15 bases between them. The CDR3 DNA follows: TGTGCCAGCAGCGTAGCGACCGGAGTGGCTCATGGCTACACCTTC. Translating gives CASSVATGVAHGYTF.

The chain has TRBV7-9 and TRBJ2-1; 9 bases align to TRBD1. The CDR3 sequence is 12 residues long. Germline CDR1 SEHNR, CDR2 FQNEAQ (reference sequence). Trimming cost V 4 bases and J 16 bases; bases outside gene matches: 8. The CDR3 reads CASSWGTGQRFF. The CDR3 coding sequence is TGTGCCAGCAGCTGGGGGACAGGGCAGCGTTTCTTC.

This chain's CDR3 is CASSPPPAGAGYTF. The DNA for the CDR3 is TGTGCCAGCAGTCCACCCCCCGCAGGGGCGGGCTACACCTTC. This sequence joins TRBV28 and TRBJ1-2, with D possibly TRBD1 on 6 matching bases. Trimming took off 5 bases at V and 8 bases at J, with 18 bases between the two ends. Per germline, CDR1 MDHEN and CDR2 SYDVKM. The CDR3 totals 14 residues.

This clone turned up a few times. The V gene is TRBV5-4, the J gene TRBJ2-7; 7 bases are a match to TRBD1. The CDR3 spans 15 residues. Losses at the gene ends were 5 bases for V and 0 bases for J; bases not matched to a gene: 8. Germline V gene data show CDR1 as SGHNT and CDR2 as YYREEE (reference sequence). The CDR3 DNA is TGTGCCAGCAGTCGCCAGGGGGTGCTCTCCTACGAGCAGTACTTC. It is translated as CASSRQGVLSYEQYF.

This clone was seen more than once but under ten times. The chain employs TRBV28 and TRBJ2-1, with TRBD2 matching over 8 bases. Germline values: CDR1 MDHEN, CDR2 SYDVKM. This CDR3 is 13 amino acids long. Trimming took 8 bases from V and 8 from J; bases not matched to a gene: 8. The CDR3 DNA follows: TGTGCCAGCCACCTCGGGGGGGCGGATGAGCAGTTCTTC. Its protein is CASHLGGADEQFF.

The chain couples TRBV19 to TRBJ2-1; weak D call: TRBD2 (5 bases). This CDR3 contains 16 residues. Germline V lookup: CDR1 LNHDA, CDR2 SQIVND (reference sequence). V was clipped by 3 bases and J by 4 bases, with 16 bases between them. CDR3 loop: CASSMRDQSGYNEQFF. The CDR3 DNA reads TGTGCCAGTAGTATGAGGGATCAGTCCGGATACAATGAGCAGTTCTTC. The complete variable domain, with remaining parts taken from reference TRBV19 and TRBJ2-1, reads DGGITQSPKYLFRKEGQNVTLSCEQNLNHDAMYWYRQDPGQGLRLIYYSQIVNDFQKGDIAEGYSVSREKKESFPLTVTSAQKNPTAFYLCASSMRDQSGYNEQFFGPGTRLTVL.

V usage is TRBV5-1 and J usage is TRBJ2-1; 8 nucleotides match TRBD1. The V and J ends lost 4 bases and 0 bases, in that order; junction bases with no gene match: 15. The CDR3 extends over 19 amino acids. Germline V gives CDR1 SGHRS, CDR2 YFSETQ. This CDR3 is CASSARTGRRNNSYNEQFF. The CDR3 DNA sequence: TGCGCCAGCAGCGCCAGGACAGGGCGGCGCAATAACTCCTACAATGAGCAGTTCTTC.

The chain joins TRBV28 to TRBJ1-4; D may be TRBD1 (6 bases). This CDR3 has 15 amino acids. Germline values: CDR1 MDHEN, CDR2 SYDVKM. Between the trimmed V and J ends, which lost 6 bases and 8 bases, there was a span of 19 bases. The chain's CDR3 is CASRGGRGAGEKLFF. For the CDR3, the DNA is TGTGCCAGCAGGGGCGGACGGGGGGCAGGGGAAAAACTGTTTTTT.

The J gene is TRBJ1-6, the V gene TRBV10-3; TRBD1 matches at 8 bases. The CDR3 has 19 amino acids. The germline gives CDR1 ENHRY, CDR2 SYGVKD. V was pared by 0 bases and J by 5 bases, with 12 bases of the junction left unmatched. CDR3 bases: TGTGCCATCAGTGAGTCCCAAATCAGGGGGCTTGGGAATAATTCACCCCTCCACTTT. It translates to CAISESQIRGLGNNSPLHF.

J is TRBJ2-3 and V is TRBV19; 7 bases fit TRBD2. In germline, CDR1 is LNHDA, CDR2 SQIVND (reference sequence). V dropped 4 bases and J dropped 3; count of bases not matched to a gene: 4. This CDR3 contains 14 residues. The CDR3 DNA is TGTGCCAGTAGTAGCGGGGGAGGAACAGATACGCAGTATTTT. This encodes CASSSGGGTDTQYF.